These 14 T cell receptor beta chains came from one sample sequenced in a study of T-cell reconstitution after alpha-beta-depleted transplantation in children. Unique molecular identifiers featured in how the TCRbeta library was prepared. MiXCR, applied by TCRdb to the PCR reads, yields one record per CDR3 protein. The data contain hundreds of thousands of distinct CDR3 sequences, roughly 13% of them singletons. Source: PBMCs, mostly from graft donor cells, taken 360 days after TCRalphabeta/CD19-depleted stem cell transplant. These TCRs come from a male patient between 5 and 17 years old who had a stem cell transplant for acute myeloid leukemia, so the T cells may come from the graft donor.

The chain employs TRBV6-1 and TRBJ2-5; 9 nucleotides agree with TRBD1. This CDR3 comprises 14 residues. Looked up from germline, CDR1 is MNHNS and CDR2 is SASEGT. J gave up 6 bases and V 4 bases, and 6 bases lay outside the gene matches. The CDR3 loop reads CASSGGQGEQTQYF. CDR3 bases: TGTGCCAGCAGTGGGGGACAGGGCGAGCAGACCCAGTACTTC.

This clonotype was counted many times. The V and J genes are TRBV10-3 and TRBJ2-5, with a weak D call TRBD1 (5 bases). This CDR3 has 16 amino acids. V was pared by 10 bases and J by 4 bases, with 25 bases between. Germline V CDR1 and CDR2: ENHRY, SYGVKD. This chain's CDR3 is CATLNMLGEGRETQYF. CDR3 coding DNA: TGTGCCACCCTAAACATGCTAGGGGAAGGGCGAGAGACCCAGTACTTC.

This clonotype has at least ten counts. CDR3: CASSLTGTGARETQYF. The CDR3 DNA reads as TGTGCCAGCAGCTTGACCGGGACTGGGGCTCGGGAGACCCAGTACTTC. The chain has TRBV28 and TRBJ2-5, with TRBD2 as a possible D gene (6 bases). This CDR3 comprises 16 residues. From germline, CDR1 is MDHEN and CDR2 SYDVKM. V dropped 6 bases and J dropped 5 bases, with 22 bases sitting between them.

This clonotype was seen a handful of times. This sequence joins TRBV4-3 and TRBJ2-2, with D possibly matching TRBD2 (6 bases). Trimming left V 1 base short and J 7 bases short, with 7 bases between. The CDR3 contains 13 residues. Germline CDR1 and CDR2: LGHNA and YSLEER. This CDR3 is CASSQAGVGELFF. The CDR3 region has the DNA TGCGCCAGCAGCCAAGCGGGAGTCGGGGAGCTGTTTTTT.

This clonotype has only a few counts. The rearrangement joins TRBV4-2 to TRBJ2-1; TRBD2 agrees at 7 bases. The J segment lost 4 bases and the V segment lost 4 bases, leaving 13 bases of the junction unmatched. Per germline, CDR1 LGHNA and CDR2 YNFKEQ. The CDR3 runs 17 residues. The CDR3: CASSLVGGRGFYNEQFF. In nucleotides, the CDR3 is TGTGCCAGCAGCCTGGTGGGGGGGAGGGGTTTTTACAATGAGCAGTTCTTC.

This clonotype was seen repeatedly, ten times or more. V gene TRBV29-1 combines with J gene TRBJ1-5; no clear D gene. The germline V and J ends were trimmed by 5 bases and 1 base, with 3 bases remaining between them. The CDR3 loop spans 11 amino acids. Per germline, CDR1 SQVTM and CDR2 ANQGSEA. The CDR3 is CSVPSNQPQHF. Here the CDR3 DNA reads TGCAGCGTTCCCAGCAATCAGCCCCAGCATTTT.

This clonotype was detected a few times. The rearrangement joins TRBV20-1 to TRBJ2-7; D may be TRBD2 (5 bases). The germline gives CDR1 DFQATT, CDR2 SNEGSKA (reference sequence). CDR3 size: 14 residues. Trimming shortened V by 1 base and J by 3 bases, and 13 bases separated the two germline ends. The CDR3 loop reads CSARVRTGLYEQYF. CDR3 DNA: TGCAGTGCTAGAGTTCGGACTGGTCTCTACGAGCAGTACTTC.

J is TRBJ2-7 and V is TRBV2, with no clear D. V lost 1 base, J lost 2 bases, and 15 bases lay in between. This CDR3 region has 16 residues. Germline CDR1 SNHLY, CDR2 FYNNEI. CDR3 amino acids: CASSEESGQGPYEQYF. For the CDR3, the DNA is TGTGCCAGCAGTGAAGAGTCCGGGCAAGGTCCCTACGAGCAGTACTTC.

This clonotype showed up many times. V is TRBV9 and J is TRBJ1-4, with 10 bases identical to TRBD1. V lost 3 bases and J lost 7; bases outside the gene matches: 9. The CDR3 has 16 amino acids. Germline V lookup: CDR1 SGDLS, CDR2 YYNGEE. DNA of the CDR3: TGTGCCAGCAGCGGGCCCGGGACAGGGGATGGTGAAAAACTGTTTTTT. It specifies CASSGPGTGDGEKLFF.

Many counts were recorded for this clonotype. The chain's CDR3 is CASSPTGTSYNEQFF. The CDR3 region has the DNA TGCGCCAGCAGCCCAACTGGGACTAGCTATAATGAGCAGTTCTTC. The V and J genes are TRBV4-3 and TRBJ2-1; 9 bases are shared with TRBD2. Looked up from germline, CDR1 is LGHNA and CDR2 is YSLEER. The CDR3 covers 15 residues. Unmatched junction bases numbered 8, after V lost 4 bases and J lost 7 bases.

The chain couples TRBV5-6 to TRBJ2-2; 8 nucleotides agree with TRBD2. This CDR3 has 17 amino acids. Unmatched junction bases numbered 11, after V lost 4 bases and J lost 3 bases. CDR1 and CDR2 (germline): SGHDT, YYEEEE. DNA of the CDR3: TGTGCCAGCAGCAAAGGGACGGGACTAGAGGACACCGGGGAGCTGTTTTTT. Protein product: CASSKGTGLEDTGELFF.

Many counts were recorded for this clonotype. The CDR3 DNA sequence: TGTGCCAGCAGTTTCAATAGCAATCAGCCCCAGCATTTT. It encodes CASSFNSNQPQHF. V is TRBV12-3 or TRBV12-4 and J is TRBJ1-5; D uncertain. This CDR3 spans 13 amino acids. Between the trimmed V and J ends, which lost 3 bases and 0 bases, there was a span of 3 bases.

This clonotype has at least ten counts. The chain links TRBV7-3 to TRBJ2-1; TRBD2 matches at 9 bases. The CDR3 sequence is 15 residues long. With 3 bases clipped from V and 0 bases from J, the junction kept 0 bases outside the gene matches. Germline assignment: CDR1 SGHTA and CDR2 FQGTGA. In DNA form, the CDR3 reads TGTGCCAGCAGCTTTAGCGGGGGCTCCTACAATGAGCAGTTCTTC. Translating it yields CASSFSGGSYNEQFF. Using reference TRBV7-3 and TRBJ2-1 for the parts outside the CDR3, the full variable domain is GAGVSQTPSNKVTEKGKYVELRCDPISGHTALYWYRQSLGQGPEFLIYFQGTGAADDSGLPNDRFFAVRPEGSVSTLKIQRTERGDSAVYLCASSFSGGSYNEQFFGPGTRLTVL.

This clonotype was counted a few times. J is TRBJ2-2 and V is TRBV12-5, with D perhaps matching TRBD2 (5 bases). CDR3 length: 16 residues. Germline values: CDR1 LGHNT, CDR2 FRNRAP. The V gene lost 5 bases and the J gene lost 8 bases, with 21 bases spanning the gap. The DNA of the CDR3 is TGTGCTAGTGGTCTTATCGGTCCCAGTCGGGGAGGGGAGCTGTTTTTT. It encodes CASGLIGPSRGGELFF.